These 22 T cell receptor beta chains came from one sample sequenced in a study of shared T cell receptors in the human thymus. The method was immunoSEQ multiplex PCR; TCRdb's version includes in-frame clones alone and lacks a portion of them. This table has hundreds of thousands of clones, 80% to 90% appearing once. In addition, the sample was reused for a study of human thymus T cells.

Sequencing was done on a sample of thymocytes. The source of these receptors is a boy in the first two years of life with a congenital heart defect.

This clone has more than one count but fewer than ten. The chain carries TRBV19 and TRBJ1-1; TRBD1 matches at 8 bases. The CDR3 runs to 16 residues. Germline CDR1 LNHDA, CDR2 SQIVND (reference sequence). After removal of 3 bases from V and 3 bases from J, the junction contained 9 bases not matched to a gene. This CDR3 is CASSMVQGAADTEAFF. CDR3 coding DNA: TGTGCCAGTAGTATGGTTCAGGGGGCCGCGGACACTGAAGCTTTCTTT.

The CDR3 loop reads CAWEVRTGGDYGYTF. CDR3 coding DNA: TGTGCCTGGGAGGTCAGGACAGGGGGAGACTATGGCTACACCTTC. The chain is built from TRBV30 and TRBJ1-2, with 10 bases matching TRBD1. This CDR3 is built from 15 residues. CDR1 and CDR2 (germline): GTSNPN, SVGIG (reference sequence). V lost 5 bases and J lost 3; bases outside the gene matches: 9.

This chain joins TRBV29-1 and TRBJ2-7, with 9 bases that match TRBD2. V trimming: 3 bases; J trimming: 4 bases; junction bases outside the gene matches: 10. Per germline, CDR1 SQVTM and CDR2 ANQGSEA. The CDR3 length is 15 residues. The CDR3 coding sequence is TGCAGCGTTGACGTCCCAGCGGGGGGAAAATACGAGCAGTACTTC. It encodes CSVDVPAGGKYEQYF.

The CDR3 DNA reads as TGTGCCAGCAGCTACCCCGGACTAGCGGGGGGTACCGGGGAGCTGTTTTTT. Translated, it gives CASSYPGLAGGTGELFF. This rearrangement joins TRBV7-3 to TRBJ2-2; 14 bases map to TRBD2. CDR3 length equals 17 residues. Trimming took 4 bases from V and 5 from J; bases not matched to a gene: 6. CDR1 is SGHTA and CDR2 is FQGTGA in the germline V gene.

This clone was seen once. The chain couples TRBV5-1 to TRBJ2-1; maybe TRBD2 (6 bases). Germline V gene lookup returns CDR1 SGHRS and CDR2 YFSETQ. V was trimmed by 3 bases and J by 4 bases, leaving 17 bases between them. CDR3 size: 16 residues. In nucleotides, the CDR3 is TGCGCCAGCAGCTGCCTCCTTGCGGGGCCTTACAATGAGCAGTTCTTC. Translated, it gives CASSCLLAGPYNEQFF.

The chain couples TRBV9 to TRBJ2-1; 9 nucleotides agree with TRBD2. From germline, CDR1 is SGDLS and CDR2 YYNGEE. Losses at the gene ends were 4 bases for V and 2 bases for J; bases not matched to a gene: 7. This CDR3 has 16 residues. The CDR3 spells CASSRLAGSPYNEQFF. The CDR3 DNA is TGTGCCAGCAGCCGTCTAGCGGGATCTCCCTACAATGAGCAGTTCTTC.

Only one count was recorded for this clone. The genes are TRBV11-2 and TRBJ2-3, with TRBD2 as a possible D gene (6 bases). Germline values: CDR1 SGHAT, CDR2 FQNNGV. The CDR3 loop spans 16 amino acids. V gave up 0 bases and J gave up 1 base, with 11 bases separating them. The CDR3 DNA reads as TGTGCCAGCAGCTTAGATACCCCGGGAGGCACAGATACGCAGTATTTT. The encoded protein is CASSLDTPGGTDTQYF. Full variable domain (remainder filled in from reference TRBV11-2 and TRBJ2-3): EAGVAQSPRYKIIEKRQSVAFWCNPISGHATLYWYQQILGQGPKLLIQFQNNGVVDDSQLPKDRFSAERLKGVDSTLKIQPAKLEDSAVYLCASSLDTPGGTDTQYFGPGTRLTVL.

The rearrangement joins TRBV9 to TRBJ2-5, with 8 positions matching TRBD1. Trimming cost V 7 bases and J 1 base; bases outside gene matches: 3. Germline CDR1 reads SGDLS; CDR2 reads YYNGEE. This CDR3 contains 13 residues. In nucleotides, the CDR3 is TGTGCCAGCGGACAGGGCTCCCAAGAGACCCAGTACTTC. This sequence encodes CASGQGSQETQYF.

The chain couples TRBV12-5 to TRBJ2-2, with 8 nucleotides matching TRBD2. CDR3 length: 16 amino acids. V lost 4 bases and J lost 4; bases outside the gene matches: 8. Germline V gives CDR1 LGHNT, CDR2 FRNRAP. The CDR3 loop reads CASGSWRGVGTGELFF. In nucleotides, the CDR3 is TGTGCTAGTGGTTCATGGCGGGGGGTAGGCACCGGGGAGCTGTTTTTT.

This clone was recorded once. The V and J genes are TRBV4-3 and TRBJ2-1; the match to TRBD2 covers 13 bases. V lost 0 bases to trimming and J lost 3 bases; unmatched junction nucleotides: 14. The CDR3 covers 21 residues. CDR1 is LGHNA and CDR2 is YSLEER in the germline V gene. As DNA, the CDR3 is TGCGCCAGCAGCCAAGAAAGGAGAGGAGGACTAGCGGGGGTCTTCTACAATGAGCAGTTCTTC. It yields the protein CASSQERRGGLAGVFYNEQFF.

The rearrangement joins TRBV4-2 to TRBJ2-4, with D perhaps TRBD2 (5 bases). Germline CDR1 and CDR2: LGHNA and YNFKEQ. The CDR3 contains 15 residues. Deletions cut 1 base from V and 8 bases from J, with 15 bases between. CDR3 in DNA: TGTGCCAGCAGCCAAGCGGACTCCCCAACGGACATTCAGTACTTC. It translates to CASSQADSPTDIQYF.

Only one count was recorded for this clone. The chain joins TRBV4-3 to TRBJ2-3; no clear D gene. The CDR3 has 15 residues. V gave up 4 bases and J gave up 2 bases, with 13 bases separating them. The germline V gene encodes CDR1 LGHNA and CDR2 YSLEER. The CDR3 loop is CASSRRPGYTDTQYF. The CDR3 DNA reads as TGCGCCAGCAGCCGACGACCAGGATACACAGATACGCAGTATTTT.

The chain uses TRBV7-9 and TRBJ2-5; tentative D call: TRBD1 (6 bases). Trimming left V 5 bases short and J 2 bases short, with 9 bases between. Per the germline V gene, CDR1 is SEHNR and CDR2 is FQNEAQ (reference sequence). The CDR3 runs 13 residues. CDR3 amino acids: CASSGGQQETQYF. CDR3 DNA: TGTGCCAGCAGCGGAGGACAGCAAGAGACCCAGTACTTC.

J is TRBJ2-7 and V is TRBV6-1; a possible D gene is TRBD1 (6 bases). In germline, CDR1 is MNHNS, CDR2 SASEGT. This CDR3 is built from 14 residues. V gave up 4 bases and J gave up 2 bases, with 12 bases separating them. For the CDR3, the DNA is TGTGCCAGCAGTGCCGAGGGGGTCACCTACGAGCAGTACTTC. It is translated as CASSAEGVTYEQYF.

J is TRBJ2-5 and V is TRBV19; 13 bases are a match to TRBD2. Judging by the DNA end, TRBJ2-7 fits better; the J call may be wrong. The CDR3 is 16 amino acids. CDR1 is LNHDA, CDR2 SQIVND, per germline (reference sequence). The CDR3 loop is CASSISGTSGTYEQYF. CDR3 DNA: TGTGCCAGTAGTATTTCGGGGACTAGCGGGACCTACGAGCAGTACTTC.

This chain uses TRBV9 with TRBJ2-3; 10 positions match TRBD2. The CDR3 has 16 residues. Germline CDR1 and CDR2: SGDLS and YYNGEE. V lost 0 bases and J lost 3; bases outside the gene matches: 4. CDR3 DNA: TGTGCCAGCAGCGTAGTTTCTAGCGGGAGTACAGATACGCAGTATTTT. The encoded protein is CASSVVSSGSTDTQYF.

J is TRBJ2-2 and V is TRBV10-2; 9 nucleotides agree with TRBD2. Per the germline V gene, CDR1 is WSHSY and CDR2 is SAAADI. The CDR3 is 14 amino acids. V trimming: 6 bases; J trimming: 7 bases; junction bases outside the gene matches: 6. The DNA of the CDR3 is TGCGCCAGCAGGGGTAGCGGGAGTGTCGGGGAGCTGTTTTTT. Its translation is CASRGSGSVGELFF.

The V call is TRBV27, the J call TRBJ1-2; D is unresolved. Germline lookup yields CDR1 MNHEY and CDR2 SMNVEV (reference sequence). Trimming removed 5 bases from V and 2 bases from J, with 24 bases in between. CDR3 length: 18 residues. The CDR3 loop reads CASSTKGAGNPLNYGYTF. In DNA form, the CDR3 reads TGTGCCAGCAGTACCAAAGGCGCGGGAAACCCCTTAAACTATGGCTACACCTTC.

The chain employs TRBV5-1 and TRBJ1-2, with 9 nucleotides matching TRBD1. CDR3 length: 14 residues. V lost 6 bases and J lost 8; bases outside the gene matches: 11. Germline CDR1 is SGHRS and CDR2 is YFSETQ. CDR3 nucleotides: TGCGCCAGCACCCCGGACAGGGGTGTAGAAGGCTACACCTTC. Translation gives CASTPDRGVEGYTF.

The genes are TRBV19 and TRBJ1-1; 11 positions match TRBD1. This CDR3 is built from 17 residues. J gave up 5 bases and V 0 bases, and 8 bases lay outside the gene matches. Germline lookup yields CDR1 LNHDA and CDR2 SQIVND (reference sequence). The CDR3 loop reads CASSIDLDRGRFTEAFF. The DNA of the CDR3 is TGTGCCAGTAGTATAGATCTGGACAGGGGGCGGTTTACTGAAGCTTTCTTT.

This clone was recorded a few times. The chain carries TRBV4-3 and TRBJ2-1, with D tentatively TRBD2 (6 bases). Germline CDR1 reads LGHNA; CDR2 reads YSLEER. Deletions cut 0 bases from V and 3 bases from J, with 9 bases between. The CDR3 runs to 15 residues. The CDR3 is CASSQDGGVYNEQFF. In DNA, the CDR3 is TGCGCCAGCAGCCAAGACGGGGGAGTCTACAATGAGCAGTTCTTC.

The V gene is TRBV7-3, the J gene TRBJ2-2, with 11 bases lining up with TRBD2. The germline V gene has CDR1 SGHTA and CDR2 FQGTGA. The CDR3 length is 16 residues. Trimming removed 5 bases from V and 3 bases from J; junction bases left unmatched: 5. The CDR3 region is CASSLAGGVDTGELFF. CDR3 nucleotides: TGTGCCAGCAGCCTAGCGGGGGGCGTTGACACCGGGGAGCTGTTTTTT.